A single sample is the source of the 8 T cell receptor beta chains below, sequenced in a study of T cells in Graves' hyperthyroidism and ophthalmopathy. RNA transcripts yielded amplified TCR beta CDR3 regions. First-round RT-PCR targeting the TCR CDR3 was performed with the HTBI primer set. TCRdb recomputed calls from the multiplex PCR reads with MiXCR, one row per CDR3 protein. The sample holds approximately 260,000 distinct CDR3 sequences, about 15% seen once. The sequencing input was blood. The source is a woman aged 45-59 years with Graves' hyperthyroidism that later progressed to Graves' ophthalmopathy.

This clonotype appeared many times. The chain joins TRBV28 to TRBJ2-3; D perhaps matches TRBD1 (5 bases). Looked up from germline, CDR1 is MDHEN and CDR2 is SYDVKM. V was trimmed by 2 bases and J by 2 bases, leaving 14 bases between them. This CDR3 contains 16 residues. The CDR3 loop is CASSLGQGRDTDTQYF. CDR3 sequence (DNA): TGTGCCAGCAGTTTAGGTCAGGGTAGGGACACAGATACGCAGTATTTT.

This clonotype was counted only a few times. The chain combines TRBV9 with TRBJ1-1; D might be TRBD1 (6 bases). V was cut by 3 bases and J by 4 bases, with 7 bases left in between. Germline CDR1 reads SGDLS; CDR2 reads YYNGEE. The CDR3 sequence is 12 residues long. The DNA of the CDR3 is TGTGCCAGCAGCGGGACAGCCACTGAAGCTTTCTTT. Its translation: CASSGTATEAFF.

This clonotype was counted many times. The rearrangement joins TRBV20-1 to TRBJ2-1; D is undetermined. In germline, CDR1 is DFQATT, CDR2 SNEGSKA (reference sequence). V was pared by 4 bases and J by 7 bases, with 8 bases between. The CDR3 has 11 residues. As DNA, the CDR3 is TGCAGTGCTATACTACGAAATGAGCAGTTCTTC. The encoded protein is CSAILRNEQFF.

In this sample, this clonotype turned up many times. The chain has TRBV6-1 and TRBJ2-7, with D possibly matching TRBD1 (5 bases). This CDR3 is built from 13 residues. V lost 4 bases and J lost 6, with 13 bases in between. The V gene's germline CDR1 is MNHNS and CDR2 SASEGT. CDR3 amino acids: CASSVQGSSEQYF. Here the CDR3 DNA reads TGTGCCAGCAGTGTTCAGGGCTCCAGCGAGCAGTACTTC.

This clonotype was counted ten times or more. V is TRBV20-1 and J is TRBJ2-7, with 9 bases matching TRBD1. Germline V gene sequence: CDR1 DFQATT, CDR2 SNEGSKA (reference sequence). V was clipped by 4 bases and J by 1 base; unmatched bases: 2. The CDR3 is 13 residues long. CDR3 DNA: TGCAGTGCTATGGACAGGGGTTCCTACGAGCAGTACTTC. Translating gives CSAMDRGSYEQYF.

V usage is TRBV20-1 and J usage is TRBJ1-2; no clear D. V was clipped by 1 base and J by 0 bases, with 12 bases between them. CDR3 length: 15 residues. CDR1 and CDR2 from the germline V gene are DFQATT and SNEGSKA (reference sequence). CDR3 nucleotide sequence: TGCAGTGCTAGAGGTCCGTTCAGAGCTAACTATGGCTACACCTTC. Translation: CSARGPFRANYGYTF.

This clonotype was seen a handful of times. J is TRBJ1-4 and V is TRBV7-2; weak D call: TRBD1 (5 bases). Trimming removed 7 bases from V and 7 bases from J, with 16 bases in between. CDR1 and CDR2 from the germline V gene are SGHTA and FQGNSA. The CDR3 loop spans 14 amino acids. This chain's CDR3 is CASTRGGTSEKLFF. The CDR3 DNA follows: TGTGCCAGCACCCGCGGGGGGACGAGTGAAAAACTGTTTTTT.

The chain has TRBV27 and TRBJ1-3, with D possibly TRBD1 on 5 matching bases. Germline V gene lookup returns CDR1 MNHEY and CDR2 SMNVEV (reference sequence). The CDR3 spans 17 residues. V lost 4 bases and J lost 0, with 16 bases in between. The CDR3 reads CASSSRQSLLSGNTIYF. The DNA for the CDR3 is TGTGCCAGCAGTTCGCGACAGAGTCTTCTCTCTGGAAACACCATATATTTT.